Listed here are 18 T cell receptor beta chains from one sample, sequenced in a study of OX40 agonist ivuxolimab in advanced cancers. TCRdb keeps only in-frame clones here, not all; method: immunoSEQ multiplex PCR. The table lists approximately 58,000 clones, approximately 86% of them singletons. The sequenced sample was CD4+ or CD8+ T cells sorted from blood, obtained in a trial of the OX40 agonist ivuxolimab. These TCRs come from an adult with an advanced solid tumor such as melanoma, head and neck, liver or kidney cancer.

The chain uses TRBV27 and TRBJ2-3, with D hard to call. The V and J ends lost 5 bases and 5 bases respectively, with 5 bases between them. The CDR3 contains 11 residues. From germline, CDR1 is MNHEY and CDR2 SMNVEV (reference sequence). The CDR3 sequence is CASSRKDTQYF. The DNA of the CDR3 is TGTGCCAGCAGTAGAAAAGATACGCAGTATTTT.

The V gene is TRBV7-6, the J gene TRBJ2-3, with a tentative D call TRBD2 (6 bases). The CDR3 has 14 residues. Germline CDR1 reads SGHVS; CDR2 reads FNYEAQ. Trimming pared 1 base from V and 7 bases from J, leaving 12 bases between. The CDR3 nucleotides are TGTGCCAGCAGCTTAGAACACCTAGCGCATACGCAGTATTTT. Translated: CASSLEHLAHTQYF.

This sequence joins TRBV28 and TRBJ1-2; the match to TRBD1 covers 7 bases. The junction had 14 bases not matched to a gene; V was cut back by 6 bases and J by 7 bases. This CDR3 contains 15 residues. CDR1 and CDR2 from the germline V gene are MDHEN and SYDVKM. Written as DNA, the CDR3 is TGTGCCAGCAGGGCCATTGATGGGACAGTCTTTGGCTACACCTTC. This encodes CASRAIDGTVFGYTF.

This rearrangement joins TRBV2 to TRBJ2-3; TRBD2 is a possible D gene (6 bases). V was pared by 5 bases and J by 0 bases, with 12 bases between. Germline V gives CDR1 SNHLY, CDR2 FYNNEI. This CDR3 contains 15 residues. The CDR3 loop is CASSTPGGSTDTQYF. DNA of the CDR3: TGTGCCAGCAGTACCCCCGGGGGAAGCACAGATACGCAGTATTTT.

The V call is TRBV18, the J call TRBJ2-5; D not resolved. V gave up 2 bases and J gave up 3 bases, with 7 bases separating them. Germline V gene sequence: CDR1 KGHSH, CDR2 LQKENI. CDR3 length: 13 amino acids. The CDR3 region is CASSPRQKETQYF. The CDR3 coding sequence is TGTGCCAGCTCACCAAGGCAGAAAGAGACCCAGTACTTC.

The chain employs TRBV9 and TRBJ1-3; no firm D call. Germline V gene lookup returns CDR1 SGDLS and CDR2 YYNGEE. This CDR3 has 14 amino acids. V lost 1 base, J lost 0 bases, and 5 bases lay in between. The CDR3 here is CASSVSVSGNTIYF. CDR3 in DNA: TGTGCCAGCAGCGTATCAGTCTCTGGAAACACCATATATTTT.

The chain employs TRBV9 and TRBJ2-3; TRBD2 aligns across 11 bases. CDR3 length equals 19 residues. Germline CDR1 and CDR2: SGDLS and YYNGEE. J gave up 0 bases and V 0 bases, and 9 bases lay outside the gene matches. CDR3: CASSVGFASGGTSTDTQYF. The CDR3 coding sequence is TGTGCCAGCAGCGTAGGGTTCGCTAGCGGGGGGACTAGCACAGATACGCAGTATTTT. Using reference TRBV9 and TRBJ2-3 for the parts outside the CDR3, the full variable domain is DSGVTQTPKHLITATGQRVTLRCSPRSGDLSVYWYQQSLDQGLQFLIQYYNGEERAKGNILERFSAQQFPDLHSELNLSSLELGDSALYFCASSVGFASGGTSTDTQYFGPGTRLTVL.

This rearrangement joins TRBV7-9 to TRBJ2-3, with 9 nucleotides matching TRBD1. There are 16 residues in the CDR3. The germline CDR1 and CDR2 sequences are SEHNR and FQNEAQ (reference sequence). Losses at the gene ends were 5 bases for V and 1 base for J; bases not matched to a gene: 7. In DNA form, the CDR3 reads TGTGCCAGCAGCCTCCGGACAGGGGACGGCACAGATACGCAGTATTTT. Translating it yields CASSLRTGDGTDTQYF.

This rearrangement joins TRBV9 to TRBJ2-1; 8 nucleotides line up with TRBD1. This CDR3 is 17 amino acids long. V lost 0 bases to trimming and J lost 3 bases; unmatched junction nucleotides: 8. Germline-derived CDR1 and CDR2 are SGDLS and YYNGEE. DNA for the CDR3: TGTGCCAGCAGCGTAGGGATGGGACAGGTATTCTACAATGAGCAGTTCTTC. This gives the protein CASSVGMGQVFYNEQFF. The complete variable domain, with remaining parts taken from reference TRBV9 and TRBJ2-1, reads DSGVTQTPKHLITATGQRVTLRCSPRSGDLSVYWYQQSLDQGLQFLIQYYNGEERAKGNILERFSAQQFPDLHSELNLSSLELGDSALYFCASSVGMGQVFYNEQFFGPGTRLTVL.

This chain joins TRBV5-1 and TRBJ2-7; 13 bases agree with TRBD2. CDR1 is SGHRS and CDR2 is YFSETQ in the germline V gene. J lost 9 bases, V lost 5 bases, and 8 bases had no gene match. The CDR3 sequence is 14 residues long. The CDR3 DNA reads TGCGCCAGCAGGCCCGGGACTAGCGGGATAGTGCAGTACTTC. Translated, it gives CASRPGTSGIVQYF.

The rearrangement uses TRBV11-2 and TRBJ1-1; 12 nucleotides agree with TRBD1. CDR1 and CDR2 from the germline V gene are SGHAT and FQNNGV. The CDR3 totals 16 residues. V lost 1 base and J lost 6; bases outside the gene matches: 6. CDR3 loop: CASSLAPGTGGSEAFF. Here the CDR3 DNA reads TGTGCCAGCAGCTTAGCCCCCGGGACAGGGGGCTCTGAAGCTTTCTTT.

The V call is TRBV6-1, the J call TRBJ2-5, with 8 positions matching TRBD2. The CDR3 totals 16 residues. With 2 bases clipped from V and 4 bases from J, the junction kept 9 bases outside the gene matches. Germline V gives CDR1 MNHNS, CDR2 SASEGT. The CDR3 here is CASSEQAGGGAETQYF. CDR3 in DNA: TGTGCCAGCAGTGAACAGGCGGGGGGTGGGGCAGAGACCCAGTACTTC.

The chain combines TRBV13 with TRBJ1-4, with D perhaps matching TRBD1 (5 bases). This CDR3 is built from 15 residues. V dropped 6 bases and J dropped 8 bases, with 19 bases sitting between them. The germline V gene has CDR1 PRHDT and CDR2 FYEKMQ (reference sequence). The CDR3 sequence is CASRDPGPEGEKLFF. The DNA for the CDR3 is TGTGCCAGCAGGGACCCGGGGCCGGAGGGGGAAAAACTGTTTTTT.

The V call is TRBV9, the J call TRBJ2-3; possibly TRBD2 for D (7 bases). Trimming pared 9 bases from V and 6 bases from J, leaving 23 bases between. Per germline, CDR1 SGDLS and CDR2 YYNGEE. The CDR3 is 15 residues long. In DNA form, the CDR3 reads TGTGCCACCACCCCTGGCCGGGGGGCTGTGGATACGCAGTATTTT. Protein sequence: CATTPGRGAVDTQYF. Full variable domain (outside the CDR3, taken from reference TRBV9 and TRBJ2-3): DSGVTQTPKHLITATGQRVTLRCSPRSGDLSVYWYQQSLDQGLQFLIQYYNGEERAKGNILERFSAQQFPDLHSELNLSSLELGDSALYFCATTPGRGAVDTQYFGPGTRLTVL.

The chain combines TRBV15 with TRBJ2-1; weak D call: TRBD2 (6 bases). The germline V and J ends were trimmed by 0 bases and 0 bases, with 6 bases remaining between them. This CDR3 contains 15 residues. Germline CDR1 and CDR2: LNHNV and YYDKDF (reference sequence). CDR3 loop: CATSREGGSYNEQFF. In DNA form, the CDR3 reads TGTGCCACCAGCAGAGAGGGGGGCTCCTACAATGAGCAGTTCTTC.

CDR3 DNA sequence: TGTGCCAGCACTTCTTCCGGGACAGGGGCTCAGCCCCAGCATTTT. Protein product: CASTSSGTGAQPQHF. This rearrangement joins TRBV27 to TRBJ1-5; 10 nucleotides align to TRBD1. Germline-derived CDR1 and CDR2 are MNHEY and SMNVEV (reference sequence). The CDR3 has 15 amino acids. Trimming removed 7 bases from V and 6 bases from J; junction bases left unmatched: 9.

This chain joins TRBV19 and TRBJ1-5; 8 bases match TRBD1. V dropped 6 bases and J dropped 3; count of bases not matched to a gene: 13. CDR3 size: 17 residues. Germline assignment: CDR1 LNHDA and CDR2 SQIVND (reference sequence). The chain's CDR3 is CASRGPRDRNINQPQHF. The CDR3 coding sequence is TGTGCCAGTAGAGGACCCCGGGACAGGAATATCAATCAGCCCCAGCATTTT.

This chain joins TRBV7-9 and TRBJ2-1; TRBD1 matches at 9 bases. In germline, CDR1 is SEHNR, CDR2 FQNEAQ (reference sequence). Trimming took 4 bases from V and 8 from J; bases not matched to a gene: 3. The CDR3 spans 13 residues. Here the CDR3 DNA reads TGTGCCAGCAGCTCAGACAGGGGGGATGAGCAGTTCTTC. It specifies CASSSDRGDEQFF.